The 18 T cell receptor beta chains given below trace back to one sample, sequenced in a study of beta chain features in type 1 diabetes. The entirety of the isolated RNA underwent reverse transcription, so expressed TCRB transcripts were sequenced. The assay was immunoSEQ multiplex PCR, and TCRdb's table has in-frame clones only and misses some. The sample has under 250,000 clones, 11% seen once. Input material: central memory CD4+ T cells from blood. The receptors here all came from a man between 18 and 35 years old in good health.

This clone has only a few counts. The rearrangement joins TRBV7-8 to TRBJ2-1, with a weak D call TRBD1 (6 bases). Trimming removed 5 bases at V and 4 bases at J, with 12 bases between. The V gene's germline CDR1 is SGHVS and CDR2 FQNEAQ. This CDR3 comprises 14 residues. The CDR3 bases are TGTGCCAGCAGCCTCCAGGGGCCTTACAATGAGCAGTTCTTC. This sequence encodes CASSLQGPYNEQFF.

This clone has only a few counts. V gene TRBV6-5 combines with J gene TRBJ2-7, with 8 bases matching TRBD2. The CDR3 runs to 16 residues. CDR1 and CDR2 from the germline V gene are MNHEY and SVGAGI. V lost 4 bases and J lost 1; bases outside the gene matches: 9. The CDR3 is CASSFPGREGSYEQYF. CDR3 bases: TGTGCCAGCAGTTTCCCCGGGAGGGAGGGATCCTACGAGCAGTACTTC.

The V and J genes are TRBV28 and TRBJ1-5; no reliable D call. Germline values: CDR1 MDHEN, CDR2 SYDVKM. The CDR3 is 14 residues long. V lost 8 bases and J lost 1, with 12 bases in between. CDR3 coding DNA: TGTGCCAGCGGCACGGGTGGGAGCAATCAGCCCCAGCATTTT. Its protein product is CASGTGGSNQPQHF. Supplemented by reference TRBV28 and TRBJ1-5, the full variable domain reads DVKVTQSSRYLVKRTGEKVFLECVQDMDHENMFWYRQDPGLGLRLIYFSYDVKMKEKGDIPEGYSVSREKKERFSLILESASTNQTSMYLCASGTGGSNQPQHFGDGTRLSIL.

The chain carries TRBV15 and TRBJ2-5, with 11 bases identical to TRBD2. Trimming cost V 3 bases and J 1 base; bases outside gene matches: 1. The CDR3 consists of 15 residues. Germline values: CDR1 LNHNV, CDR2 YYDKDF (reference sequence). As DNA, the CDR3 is TGTGCCACCAGCAGTGGGACTAGCGGCCAAGAGACCCAGTACTTC. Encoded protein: CATSSGTSGQETQYF.

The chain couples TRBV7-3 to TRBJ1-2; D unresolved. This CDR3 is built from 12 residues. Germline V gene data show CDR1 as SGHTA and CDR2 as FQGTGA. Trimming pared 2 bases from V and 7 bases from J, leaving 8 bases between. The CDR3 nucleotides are TGTGCCAGCAGCTTAGGAGTAAGTGGCTACACCTTC. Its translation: CASSLGVSGYTF.

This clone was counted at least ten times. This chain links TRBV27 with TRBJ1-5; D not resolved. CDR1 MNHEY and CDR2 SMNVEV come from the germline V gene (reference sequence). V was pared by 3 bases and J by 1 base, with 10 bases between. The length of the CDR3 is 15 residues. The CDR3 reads CASSFNQGSNQPQHF. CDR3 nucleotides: TGTGCCAGCAGTTTCAACCAAGGGAGCAATCAGCCCCAGCATTTT.

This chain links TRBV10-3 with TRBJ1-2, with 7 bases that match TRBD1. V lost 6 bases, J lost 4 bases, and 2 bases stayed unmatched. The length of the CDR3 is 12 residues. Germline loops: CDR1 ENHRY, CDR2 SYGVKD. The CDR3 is CAIRSGGYGYTF. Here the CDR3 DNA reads TGTGCCATCAGGTCAGGGGGCTATGGCTACACCTTC.

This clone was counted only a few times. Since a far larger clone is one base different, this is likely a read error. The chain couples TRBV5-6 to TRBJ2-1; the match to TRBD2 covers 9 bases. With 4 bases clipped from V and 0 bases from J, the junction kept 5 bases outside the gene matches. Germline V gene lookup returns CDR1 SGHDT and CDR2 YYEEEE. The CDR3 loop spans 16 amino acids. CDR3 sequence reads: CASSPTSGLSYNEQFF. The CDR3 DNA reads TGTGCCAGCAGCCCGACTAGCGGCCTCTCCTACAATGAGCAGTTCTTC.

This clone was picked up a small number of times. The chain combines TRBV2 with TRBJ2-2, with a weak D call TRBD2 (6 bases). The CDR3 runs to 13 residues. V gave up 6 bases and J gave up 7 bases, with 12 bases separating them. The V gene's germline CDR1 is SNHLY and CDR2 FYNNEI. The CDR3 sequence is CASREEGIGELFF. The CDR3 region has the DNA TGTGCCAGCAGGGAGGAGGGCATCGGGGAGCTGTTTTTT.

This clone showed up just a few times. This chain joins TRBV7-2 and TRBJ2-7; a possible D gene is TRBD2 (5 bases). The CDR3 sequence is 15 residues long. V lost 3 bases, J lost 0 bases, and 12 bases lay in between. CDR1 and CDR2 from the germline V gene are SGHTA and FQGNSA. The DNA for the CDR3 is TGTGCCAGCAGCTTGCAGGACTCCAGCTCCTACGAGCAGTACTTC. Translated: CASSLQDSSSYEQYF.

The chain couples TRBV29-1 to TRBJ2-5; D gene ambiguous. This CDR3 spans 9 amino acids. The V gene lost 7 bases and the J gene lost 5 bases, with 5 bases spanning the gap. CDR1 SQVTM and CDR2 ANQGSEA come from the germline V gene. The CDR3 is CSAEETQYF. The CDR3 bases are TGCAGCGCTGAGGAGACCCAGTACTTC.

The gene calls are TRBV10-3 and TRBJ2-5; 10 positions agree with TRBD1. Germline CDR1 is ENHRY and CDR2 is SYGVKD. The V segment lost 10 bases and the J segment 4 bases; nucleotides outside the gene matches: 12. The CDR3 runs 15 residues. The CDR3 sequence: CATRTGGTSRETQYF. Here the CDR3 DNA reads TGTGCCACCCGGACAGGGGGTACGTCGCGAGAGACCCAGTACTTC.

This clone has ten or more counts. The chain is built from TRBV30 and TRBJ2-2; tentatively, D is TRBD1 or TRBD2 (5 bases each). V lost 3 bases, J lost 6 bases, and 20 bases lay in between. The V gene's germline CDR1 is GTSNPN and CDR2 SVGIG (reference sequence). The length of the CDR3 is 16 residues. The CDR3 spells CAWRKRGTVGPGELFF. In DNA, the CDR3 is TGTGCCTGGAGGAAGAGAGGGACGGTGGGACCCGGGGAGCTGTTTTTT. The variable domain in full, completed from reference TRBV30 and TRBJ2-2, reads SQTIHQWPATLVQPVGSPLSLECTVEGTSNPNLYWYRQAAGRGLQLLFYSVGIGQISSEVPQNLSASRPQDRQFILSSKKLLLSDSGFYLCAWRKRGTVGPGELFFGEGSRLTVL.

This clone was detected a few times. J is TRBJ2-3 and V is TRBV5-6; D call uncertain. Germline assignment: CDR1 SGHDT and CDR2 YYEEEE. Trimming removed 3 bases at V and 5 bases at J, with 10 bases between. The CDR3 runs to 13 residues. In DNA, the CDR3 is TGTGCCAGCAGCTCCGGGTCCTTAGATACGCAGTATTTT. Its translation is CASSSGSLDTQYF.

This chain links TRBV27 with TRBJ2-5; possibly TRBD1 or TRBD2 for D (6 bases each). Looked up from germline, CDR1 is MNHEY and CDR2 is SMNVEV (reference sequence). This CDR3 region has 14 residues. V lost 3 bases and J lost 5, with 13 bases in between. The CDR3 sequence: CASSFIGGQETQYF. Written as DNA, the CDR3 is TGTGCCAGCAGTTTTATCGGGGGCCAGGAGACCCAGTACTTC.

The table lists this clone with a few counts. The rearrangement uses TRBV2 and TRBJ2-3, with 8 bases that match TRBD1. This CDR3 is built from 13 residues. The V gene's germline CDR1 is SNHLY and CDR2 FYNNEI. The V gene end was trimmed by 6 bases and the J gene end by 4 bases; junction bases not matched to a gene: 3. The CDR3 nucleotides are TGTGCCAGCAGGGACAGGGCCGCAGATACGCAGTATTTT. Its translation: CASRDRAADTQYF.

CDR3 sequence (DNA): TGTGCCAGCAGCTTAGAAGGACTAGGGCGGGAGACCCAGTACTTC. Encoded protein: CASSLEGLGRETQYF. The chain employs TRBV7-2 and TRBJ2-5; 7 bases fit TRBD2. CDR1 SGHTA and CDR2 FQGNSA come from the germline V gene. Trimming cost V 1 base and J 5 bases; bases outside gene matches: 7. CDR3 length: 15 amino acids.

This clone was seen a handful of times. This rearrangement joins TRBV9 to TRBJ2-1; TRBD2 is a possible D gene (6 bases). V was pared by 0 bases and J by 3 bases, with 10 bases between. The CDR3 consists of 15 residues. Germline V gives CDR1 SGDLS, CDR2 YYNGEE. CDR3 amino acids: CASSVGGGSYNEQFF. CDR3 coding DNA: TGTGCCAGCAGCGTAGGAGGAGGGAGCTACAATGAGCAGTTCTTC.